The clone carrying this TCR beta chain showed up just a few times. TCRdb called the 5' RACE reads again in MiXCR, with one record for every CDR3 protein. The data show some 670,000 distinct CDR3 sequences, 9% to 15% seen once. Germline V lookup: CDR1 MDHEN, CDR2 SYDVKM. This CDR3 comprises 12 residues. Trimming took off 6 bases at V and 9 bases at J, with 13 bases between the two ends. This sample was taken from a study of T cells after yellow fever vaccination. The sample was PBMCs, taken on the day of the yellow fever booster vaccination. This TCR was recovered from a man between 25 and 39 years old who received the YFV17D yellow fever vaccine. The chain links TRBV28 to TRBJ2-3; the D gene is possibly TRBD2 (6 bases). CDR3 DNA: TGTGCCAGCAGCCTGACTAGTAACACGCAGTATTTT. Amino acids: CASSLTSNTQYF.